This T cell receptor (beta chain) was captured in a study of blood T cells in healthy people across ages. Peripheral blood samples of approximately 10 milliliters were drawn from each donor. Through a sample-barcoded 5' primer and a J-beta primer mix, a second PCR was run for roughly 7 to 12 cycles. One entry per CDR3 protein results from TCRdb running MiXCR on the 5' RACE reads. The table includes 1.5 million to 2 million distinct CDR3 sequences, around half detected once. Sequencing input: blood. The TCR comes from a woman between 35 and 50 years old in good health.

CDR3 loop: CASSRGGVETQYF. DNA of the CDR3: TGTGCCAGCTCACGAGGGGGAGTGGAGACCCAGTACTTC. The chain has TRBV18 and TRBJ2-4, with D perhaps matching TRBD1 (6 bases). Matching the DNA end better, TRBJ2-5 makes the J call doubtful. The CDR3 extends over 13 amino acids. The germline V gene encodes CDR1 KGHSH and CDR2 LQKENI.